These T cell receptor beta chains were read from a single sample in a study of T cells after yellow fever vaccination. TCRdb fed the 5' RACE reads into MiXCR, producing one record per CDR3 protein. The sample shows some 600,000 distinct CDR3 sequences, 9% to 15% of them seen only once. The material was PBMCs, obtained on the day of the yellow fever booster vaccination. The origin of the receptors is a man aged 30-40 years who received the YFV17D yellow fever vaccine. The CDR3 runs from the conserved cysteine through the conserved F or W. The order of the fields is CDR3 DNA, CDR3 protein, J gene, D gene, V gene, clone size. D genes are given only for firm matches. Some rows have no size entry. The others give once, few or many, or a class for an expanded clone.

TGTGCCAGCAGTTACTCTACCGGGACTAGCGGGAGAGGGTCCTACGAGCAGTACTTC,CASSYSTGTSGRGSYEQYF,TRBJ2-7,TRBD2,TRBV6-5,few
TGCGCCAGTAGGACAGGGGACAATGAGCAGTTCTTC,CASRTGDNEQFF,TRBJ2-1,TRBD1,TRBV5-1,few
TGTGCCAGCAGCCTCCGGAGACAGGGGTCTGCTGGCTACACCTTC,CASSLRRQGSAGYTF,TRBJ1-2,TRBD1,TRBV7-2,-
TGTGCCAGCAGTCGACTAGTCTCGGGGGAGCTGTTTTTT,CASSRLVSGELFF,TRBJ2-2,-,TRBV6-2/TRBV6-3,-
TGTGCCAGCAGCCAGGTTCTAGCGGGAGGGAGGAATGAGCAGTTCTTC,CASSQVLAGGRNEQFF,TRBJ2-1,TRBD2,TRBV14,-
TGTGCCAGCGGACAGGGTTACTTCTACGAGCAGTACTTC,CASGQGYFYEQYF,TRBJ2-7,TRBD1,TRBV7-2,-
TGTGCCAGCAGCCCCTTCCGAACCGGGGAGCTGTTTTTT,CASSPFRTGELFF,TRBJ2-2,-,TRBV12-3/TRBV12-4,many
TGTGCCACCAGTCAGCTGGGTCAGCCCCAGCATTTT,CATSQLGQPQHF,TRBJ1-5,-,TRBV24-1,-
TGTGCCAGCTCACAGATCCTAGCGGGACAAGAGACCCAGTACTTC,CASSQILAGQETQYF,TRBJ2-5,TRBD2,TRBV18,few
TGTGCCTGGAGTGTTGAGCGGACTTACGAGCAGTACTTC,CAWSVERTYEQYF,TRBJ2-7,-,TRBV30,-
TGTGCCAGCAGCTTAGACGTCTTGGACGGGGAGCTGTTTTTT,CASSLDVLDGELFF,TRBJ2-2,-,TRBV11-2,-
TGTGCCAGCACAGAGGGACTAGCGGACCAAGAGACCCAGTACTTC,CASTEGLADQETQYF,TRBJ2-5,TRBD2,TRBV6-1,few
TGCGCCAGCAGCTTCCCCGGAAGGGAAAACATTCAGTACTTC,CASSFPGRENIQYF,TRBJ2-4,-,TRBV5-1,many
TGCAGTGCTAGATTCGAGGGGACAGATACGCAGTATTTT,CSARFEGTDTQYF,TRBJ2-3,-,TRBV20-1,few
TGTGCCAGCAGCTTGTCGGCCCTGCAGGGTGAGCAGTACTTC,CASSLSALQGEQYF,TRBJ2-7,-,TRBV7-9,once
TGCAGTGCTAGAGATCCTGGCACAGATACGCAGTATTTT,CSARDPGTDTQYF,TRBJ2-3,-,TRBV20-1,few
TGTGCCAGCGGCCCCGGGCTCCAGTTCTTAACCGAGCAGTACTTC,CASGPGLQFLTEQYF,TRBJ2-7,-,TRBV5-5,-
TGCAGTGCCCGGGACCTCTCCGCCAAAAACATTCAGTACTTC,CSARDLSAKNIQYF,TRBJ2-4,-,TRBV20-1,few
TGTGCCAGTAGCCAATTAGCGGGATCCTACAATGAGCAGTTCTTC,CASSQLAGSYNEQFF,TRBJ2-1,TRBD2,TRBV19,-
TGTGCCAGCAGCTTTCGTCCGGGGAAGAGAATGGAGCAGTACTTC,CASSFRPGKRMEQYF,TRBJ2-7,-,TRBV11-2,-
TGTGCCAGCGGACAGGATTCAGGCAAAAACATTCAGTACTTC,CASGQDSGKNIQYF,TRBJ2-4,TRBD1,TRBV7-2,few
TGTGCCAGTAGTATAGGGAGGGACAGGAGCACAGATACGCAGTATTTT,CASSIGRDRSTDTQYF,TRBJ2-3,TRBD1,TRBV19,-
TGCGCCAGCAGCTTCTACGGGGAAGGGACCCAGTACTTC,CASSFYGEGTQYF,TRBJ2-5,-,TRBV5-1,few
TGCAGCGTTGAGTCCGGGACCCCGGGGGGGGAGCTGTTTTTT,CSVESGTPGGELFF,TRBJ2-2,-,TRBV29-1,few
TGCAGTGCTAGAAAGGCAGGGATAATGAACGAGCAGTACTTC,CSARKAGIMNEQYF,TRBJ2-7,-,TRBV20-1,-
TGTGCCAGCAGCTTAGGCCTGGGGGCCCATGAGCAGTTCTTC,CASSLGLGAHEQFF,TRBJ2-1,-,TRBV7-6,few
TGCAGTGCTAGAGGGACAGTGGGCCCAGATACGCAGTATTTT,CSARGTVGPDTQYF,TRBJ2-3,-,TRBV20-1,-
TGTGCCTGGATTCGGGGGACTGAAGCTTTCTTT,CAWIRGTEAFF,TRBJ1-1,-,TRBV30,few
TGTGCCAGCTCACCACAGGACAGATACTACAATGAGCAGTTCTTC,CASSPQDRYYNEQFF,TRBJ2-1,-,TRBV18,few
TGCAGCGTTGTTTTGTCAACAACTGGCACTGAAGCTTTCTTT,CSVVLSTTGTEAFF,TRBJ1-1,-,TRBV29-1,few
TGCGCCAGCACGGGGTCGAGTGAGCAGTTCTTC,CASTGSSEQFF,TRBJ2-1,-,TRBV10-2,many
TGTGCCAGCAGCCCGTGGACAGGGGCGACCTCCTACGAGCAGTACTTC,CASSPWTGATSYEQYF,TRBJ2-7,TRBD1,TRBV11-2,-
TGTGCCAGCAGTCGAACCATGTCCAGGCTGGGATCCTACGAGCAGTACTTC,CASSRTMSRLGSYEQYF,TRBJ2-7,-,TRBV6-1,few
TGCAGTGCTAGAGTTACCAGGGGAGAGACCCAGTACTTC,CSARVTRGETQYF,TRBJ2-5,-,TRBV20-1,-
TGCGCCAGCAGCTCCGCGGGGGGAGAGGCGGCACCCCTCCACTTT,CASSSAGGEAAPLHF,TRBJ1-6,-,TRBV5-1,many
TGTGCCAGCAGTTACCCAAGCGGGAGAGGGTCCCACGAGCAGTACTTC,CASSYPSGRGSHEQYF,TRBJ2-7,TRBD2,TRBV6-2/TRBV6-3,-
TGCAGTGCTAGAGATCAGTCTAGCGGGAGGTCTAACACCGGGGAGCTGTTTTTT,CSARDQSSGRSNTGELFF,TRBJ2-2,TRBD2,TRBV20-1,-
TGTGCCAGCAGCTCTGGACAGCACCAAGAGACCCAGTACTTC,CASSSGQHQETQYF,TRBJ2-5,-,TRBV7-2,-
TGTGCCAGCAGCTTAGAAAGCGGCCCCTACGAGCAGTACTTC,CASSLESGPYEQYF,TRBJ2-7,-,TRBV7-8,-
TGCGCCAGCAGCCAACAGCGGCCCGGGGAGCTGTTTTTT,CASSQQRPGELFF,TRBJ2-2,-,TRBV5-1,few
TGTGCCAGTAGACAGGGGAGGTACAATGAGCAGTTCTTC,CASRQGRYNEQFF,TRBJ2-1,TRBD1,TRBV6-2/TRBV6-3,few
TGTGCCAGCAGCCCAGGACTAGCGGGGAAGGAGCAGTTCTTC,CASSPGLAGKEQFF,TRBJ2-1,TRBD2,TRBV7-2,-